These 8 T cell receptor beta chains were all obtained from the same sample, sequenced in a study of kidney transplant recipient with SARS-CoV-2 infection. TCRdb fed the reads into MiXCR, producing one record per CDR3 protein. The profile covers 200,000 to 300,000 distinct CDR3 sequences, with under 30% appearing a single time and roughly 7% taken by the ten largest. The specimen comprised a blood sample, sampled at baseline and around day 110 from a kidney transplant recipient. All receptors derive from a young adult male patient who had COVID-19 and was a kidney transplant recipient. Some T cells here may be from the graft donor.

This clonotype has only a few counts. The chain employs TRBV5-4 and TRBJ2-3; the match to TRBD1 covers 8 bases. V lost 4 bases, J lost 2 bases, and 3 bases stayed unmatched. Germline V gene data show CDR1 as SGHNT and CDR2 as YYREEE (reference sequence). The CDR3 runs 14 residues. The CDR3 coding sequence is TGTGCCAGCAGCAAGGGACAGGACACAGATACGCAGTATTTT. Amino acids: CASSKGQDTDTQYF.

The chain couples TRBV20-1 to TRBJ1-1; no definite D call. The V gene's germline CDR1 is DFQATT and CDR2 SNEGSKA (reference sequence). The CDR3 length is 13 residues. V gave up 6 bases and J gave up 3 bases, with 14 bases separating them. CDR3 bases: TGCAGTGCCCCGGGCCCGGCTGACACTGAAGCTTTCTTT. Protein sequence: CSAPGPADTEAFF.

The chain carries TRBV7-2 and TRBJ2-3; 7 nucleotides align to TRBD2. The J segment lost 1 base and the V segment lost 8 bases, leaving 9 bases of the junction unmatched. From germline, CDR1 is SGHTA and CDR2 FQGNSA. This CDR3 comprises 15 residues. For the CDR3, the DNA is TGTGCCAGCGGCTATGCGGGAGTAGGCACAGATACGCAGTATTTT. This codes for CASGYAGVGTDTQYF.

This clonotype was seen more than once but under ten times. The CDR3 coding sequence is TGTGCCACCAGCAGGCAGAACCAAGAGACCCAGTACTTC. Protein: CATSRQNQETQYF. The rearrangement joins TRBV15 to TRBJ2-5; D call uncertain. Germline V gene lookup returns CDR1 LNHNV and CDR2 YYDKDF (reference sequence). The V and J ends lost 3 bases and 0 bases respectively, with 5 bases between them. The CDR3 loop spans 13 amino acids.

The chain links TRBV14 to TRBJ2-1; no firm D call. CDR3 length: 14 amino acids. CDR1 and CDR2 (germline): SGHDN, FVKESK. Trimming removed 2 bases from V and 8 bases from J, with 13 bases in between. The CDR3 DNA reads as TGTGCCAGCAGCCAAACCGTCGTTCTCTATGAGCAGTTCTTC. This codes for CASSQTVVLYEQFF.

In the case of this clonotype: One junction end disagrees with the germline gene, perhaps due to a read error. The chain carries TRBV20-1 and TRBJ1-1; tentatively, D is TRBD1 (5 bases). This CDR3 has 18 amino acids. The germline V gene has CDR1 DFQATT and CDR2 SNEGSKA (reference sequence). CDR3 region: CGARGVGRTTPTNTEAFF. The CDR3, as DNA: TGCGGTGCTAGAGGTGTGGGCAGGACAACGCCCACGAACACTGAAGCTTTCTTT.

Concerning this clonotype itself: Given a far larger clone just one base away, this is likely a sequencing read error. The chain combines TRBV13 with TRBJ2-5; weak D call: TRBD2 (5 bases). The V gene's germline CDR1 is PRHDT and CDR2 FYEKMQ (reference sequence). The ends were cut back, 5 bases at V and 10 bases at J, with 17 bases in the middle. This CDR3 has 13 amino acids. CDR3 protein: CASSPRPGYDQYF. CDR3 coding DNA: TGTGCCAGCAGCCCAAGGCCGGGATACGACCAGTACTTC. Full variable domain (remainder filled in from reference TRBV13 and TRBJ2-5): AAGVIQSPRHLIKEKRETATLKCYPIPRHDTVYWYQQGPGQDPQFLISFYEKMQSDKGSIPDRFSAQQFSDYHSELNMSSLELGDSALYFCASSPRPGYDQYFGPGTRLLVL.

The chain has TRBV11-3 and TRBJ2-7; 7 bases are shared with TRBD1. The CDR3 loop spans 17 amino acids. Germline lookup yields CDR1 SGHNT and CDR2 YENEEA. V lost 4 bases, J lost 3 bases, and 15 bases stayed unmatched. As DNA, the CDR3 is TGTGCCAGCAGCTCACAGGGACAGAACGTCCTACTCTACGAGCAGTACTTC. This encodes CASSSQGQNVLLYEQYF. Drawing the rest from reference TRBV11-3 and TRBJ2-7, the complete variable domain is EAGVVQSPRYKIIEKKQPVAFWCNPISGHNTLYWYLQNLGQGPELLIRYENEEAVDDSQLPKDRFSAERLKGVDSTLKIQPAELGDSAVYLCASSSQGQNVLLYEQYFGPGTRLTVT.